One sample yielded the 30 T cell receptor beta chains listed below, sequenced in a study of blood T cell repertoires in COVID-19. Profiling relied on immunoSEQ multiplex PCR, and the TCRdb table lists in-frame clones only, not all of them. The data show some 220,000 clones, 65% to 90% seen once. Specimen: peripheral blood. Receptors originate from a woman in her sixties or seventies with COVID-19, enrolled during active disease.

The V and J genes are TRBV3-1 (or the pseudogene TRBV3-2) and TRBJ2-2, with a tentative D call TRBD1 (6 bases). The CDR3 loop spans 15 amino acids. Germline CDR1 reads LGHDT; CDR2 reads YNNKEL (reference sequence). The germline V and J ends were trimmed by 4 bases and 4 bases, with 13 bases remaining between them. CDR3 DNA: TGTGCCAGCAGCCCCAGACAGGTTCTCACCGGGGAGCTGTTTTTT. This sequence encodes CASSPRQVLTGELFF.

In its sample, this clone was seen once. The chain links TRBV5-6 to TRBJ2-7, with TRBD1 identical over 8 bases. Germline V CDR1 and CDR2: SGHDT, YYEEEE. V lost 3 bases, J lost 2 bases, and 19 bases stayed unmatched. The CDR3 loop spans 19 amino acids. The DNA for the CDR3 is TGTGCCAGCAGCTATGTTATTAGAGGGACAGGACTCTCAACCTACGAGCAGTACTTC. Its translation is CASSYVIRGTGLSTYEQYF. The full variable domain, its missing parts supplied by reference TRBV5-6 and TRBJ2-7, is DAGVTQSPTHLIKTRGQQVTLRCSPKSGHDTVSWYQQALGQGPQFIFQYYEEEERQRGNFPDRFSGHQFPNYSSELNVNALLLGDSALYLCASSYVIRGTGLSTYEQYFGPGTRLTVT.

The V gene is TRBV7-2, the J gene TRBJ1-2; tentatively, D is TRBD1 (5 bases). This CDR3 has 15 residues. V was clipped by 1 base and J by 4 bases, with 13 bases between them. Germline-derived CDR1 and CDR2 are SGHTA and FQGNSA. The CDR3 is CASSLGAGKGYGYTF. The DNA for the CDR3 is TGTGCCAGCAGCTTAGGGGCAGGGAAAGGCTATGGCTACACCTTC.

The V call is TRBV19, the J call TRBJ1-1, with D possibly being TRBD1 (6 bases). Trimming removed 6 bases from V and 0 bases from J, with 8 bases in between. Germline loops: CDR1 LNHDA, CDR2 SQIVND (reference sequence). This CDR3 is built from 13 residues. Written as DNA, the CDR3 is TGTGCCAGTAGCCCAGGGGTGAACACTGAAGCTTTCTTT. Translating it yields CASSPGVNTEAFF.

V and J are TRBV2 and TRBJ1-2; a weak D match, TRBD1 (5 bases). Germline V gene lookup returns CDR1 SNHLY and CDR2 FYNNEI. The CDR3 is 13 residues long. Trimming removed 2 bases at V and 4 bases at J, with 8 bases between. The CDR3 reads CASSEQGTYGYTF. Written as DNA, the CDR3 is TGTGCCAGCAGTGAACAGGGAACCTATGGCTACACCTTC.

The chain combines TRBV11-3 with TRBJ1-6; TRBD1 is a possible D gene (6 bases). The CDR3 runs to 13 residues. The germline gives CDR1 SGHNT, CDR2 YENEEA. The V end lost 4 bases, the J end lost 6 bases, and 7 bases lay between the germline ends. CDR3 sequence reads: CASSWDTNSPLHF. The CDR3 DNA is TGTGCCAGCAGCTGGGACACTAATTCACCCCTCCACTTT. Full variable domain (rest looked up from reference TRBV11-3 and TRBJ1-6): EAGVVQSPRYKIIEKKQPVAFWCNPISGHNTLYWYLQNLGQGPELLIRYENEEAVDDSQLPKDRFSAERLKGVDSTLKIQPAELGDSAVYLCASSWDTNSPLHFGNGTRLTVT.

The CDR3 loop reads CAISQRESYNEQFF. DNA for the CDR3: TGTGCCATCAGCCAGCGGGAATCTTACAATGAGCAGTTCTTC. The chain combines TRBV10-3 with TRBJ2-1, with 7 bases that match TRBD2. This CDR3 contains 14 residues. Germline lookup yields CDR1 ENHRY and CDR2 SYGVKD. The V and J ends lost 6 bases and 4 bases, in that order; junction bases with no gene match: 6.

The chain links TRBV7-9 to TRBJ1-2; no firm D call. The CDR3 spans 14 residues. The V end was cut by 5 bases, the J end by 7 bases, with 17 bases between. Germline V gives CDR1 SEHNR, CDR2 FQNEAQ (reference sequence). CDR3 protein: CASSVSHRLSGYTF. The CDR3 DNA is TGTGCCAGCAGCGTTTCCCACAGATTATCTGGCTACACCTTC.

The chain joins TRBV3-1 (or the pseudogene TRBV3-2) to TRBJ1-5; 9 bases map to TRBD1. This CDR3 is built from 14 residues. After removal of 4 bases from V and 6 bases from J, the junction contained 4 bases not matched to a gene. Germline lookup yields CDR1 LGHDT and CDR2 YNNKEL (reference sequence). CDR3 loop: CASSRNRGRQPQHF. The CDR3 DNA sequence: TGTGCCAGCAGCCGGAACAGGGGGCGTCAGCCCCAGCATTTT.

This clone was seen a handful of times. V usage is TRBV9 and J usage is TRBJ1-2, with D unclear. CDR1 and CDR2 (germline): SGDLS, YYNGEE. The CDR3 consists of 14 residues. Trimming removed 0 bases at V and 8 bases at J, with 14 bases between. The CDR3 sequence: CASSVGLLTGGYTF. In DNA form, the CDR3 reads TGTGCCAGCAGCGTAGGACTTCTAACGGGGGGCTACACCTTC.

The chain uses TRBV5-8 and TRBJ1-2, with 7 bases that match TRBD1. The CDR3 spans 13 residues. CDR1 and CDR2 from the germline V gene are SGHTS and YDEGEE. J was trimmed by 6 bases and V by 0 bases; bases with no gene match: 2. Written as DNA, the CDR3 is TGTGCCAGCAGCTTGGGACAGGGCAATGGCTACACCTTC. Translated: CASSLGQGNGYTF.

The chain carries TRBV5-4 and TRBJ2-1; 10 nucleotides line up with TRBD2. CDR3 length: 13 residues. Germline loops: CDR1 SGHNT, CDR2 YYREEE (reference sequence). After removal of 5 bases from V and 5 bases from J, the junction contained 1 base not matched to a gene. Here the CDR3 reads CASRGLANNEQFF. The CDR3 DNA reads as TGTGCCAGCAGGGGACTAGCGAACAATGAGCAGTTCTTC.

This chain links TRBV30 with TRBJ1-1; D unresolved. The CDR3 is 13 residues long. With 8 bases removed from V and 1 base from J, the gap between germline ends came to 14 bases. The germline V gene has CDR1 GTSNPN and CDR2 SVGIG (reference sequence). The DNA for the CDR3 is TGTGCCGGTAGTAGTTCAGGGAACACTGAAGCTTTCTTT. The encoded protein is CAGSSSGNTEAFF.

Here the CDR3 reads CASSPTDSYSYEQYF. CDR3 DNA: TGTGCCAGCAGCCCGACGGACAGCTATTCCTACGAGCAGTACTTC. The chain has TRBV7-2 and TRBJ2-7; D might be TRBD1 (6 bases). Trimming cost V 5 bases and J 1 base, with 15 bases left between them. Per germline, CDR1 SGHTA and CDR2 FQGNSA. There are 15 residues in the CDR3.

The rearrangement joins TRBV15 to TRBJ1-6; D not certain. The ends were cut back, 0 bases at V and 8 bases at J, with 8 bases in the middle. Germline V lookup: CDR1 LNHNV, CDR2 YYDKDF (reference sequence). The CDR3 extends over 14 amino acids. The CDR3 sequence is CATSRDDGYSPLHF. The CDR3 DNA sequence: TGTGCCACCAGCAGAGATGACGGGTATTCACCCCTCCACTTT.

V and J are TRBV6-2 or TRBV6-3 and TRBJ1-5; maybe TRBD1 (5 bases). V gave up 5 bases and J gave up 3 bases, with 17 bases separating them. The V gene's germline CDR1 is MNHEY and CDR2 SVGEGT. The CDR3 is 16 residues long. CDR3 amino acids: CASSRGLVGVNQPQHF. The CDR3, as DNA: TGTGCCAGCAGTCGCGGACTAGTGGGGGTCAATCAGCCCCAGCATTTT.

The CDR3 spells CASSPGFQTEAFF. The CDR3 DNA follows: TGTGCCAGCAGCCCAGGTTTTCAAACCGAAGCTTTCTTT. The chain combines TRBV7-3 with TRBJ1-1; D call uncertain. Per the germline V gene, CDR1 is SGHTA and CDR2 is FQGTGA. The CDR3 spans 13 residues. V was cut by 5 bases and J by 8 bases, with 15 bases left in between.

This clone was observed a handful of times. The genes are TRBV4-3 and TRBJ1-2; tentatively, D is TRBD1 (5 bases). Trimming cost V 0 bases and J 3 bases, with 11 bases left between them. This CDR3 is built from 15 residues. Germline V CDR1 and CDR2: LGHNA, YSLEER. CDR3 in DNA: TGCGCCAGCAGCCAAGACCCCAGGGCGGACTATGGCTACACCTTC. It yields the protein CASSQDPRADYGYTF.

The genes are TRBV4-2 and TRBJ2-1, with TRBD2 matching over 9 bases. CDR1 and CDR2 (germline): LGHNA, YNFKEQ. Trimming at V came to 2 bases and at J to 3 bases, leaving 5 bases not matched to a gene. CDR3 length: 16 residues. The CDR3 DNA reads TGTGCCAGCAGCCAAAATATAGCGGGAGACTACAATGAGCAGTTCTTC. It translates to CASSQNIAGDYNEQFF.

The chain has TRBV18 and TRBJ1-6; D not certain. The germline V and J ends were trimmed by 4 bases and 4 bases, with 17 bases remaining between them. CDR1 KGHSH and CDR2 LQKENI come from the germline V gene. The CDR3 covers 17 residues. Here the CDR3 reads CASSLGLENGYNSPLHF. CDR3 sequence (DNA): TGTGCCAGCTCACTCGGCCTCGAGAACGGGTATAATTCACCCCTCCACTTT.

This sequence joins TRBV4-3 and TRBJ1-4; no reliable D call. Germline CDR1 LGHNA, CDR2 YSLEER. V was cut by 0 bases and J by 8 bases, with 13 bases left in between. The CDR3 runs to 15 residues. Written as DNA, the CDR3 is TGCGCCAGCAGCCAAGATGGTGGGTTGAGGGAAAAACTGTTTTTT. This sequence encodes CASSQDGGLREKLFF.

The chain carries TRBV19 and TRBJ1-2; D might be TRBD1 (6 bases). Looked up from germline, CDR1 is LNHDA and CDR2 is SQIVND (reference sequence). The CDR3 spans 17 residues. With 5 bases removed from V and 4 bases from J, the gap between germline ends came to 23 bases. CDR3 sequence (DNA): TGTGCCAGTAGTCCCTACCCCCTCATGGACAGAATCTATGGCTACACCTTC. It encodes CASSPYPLMDRIYGYTF.

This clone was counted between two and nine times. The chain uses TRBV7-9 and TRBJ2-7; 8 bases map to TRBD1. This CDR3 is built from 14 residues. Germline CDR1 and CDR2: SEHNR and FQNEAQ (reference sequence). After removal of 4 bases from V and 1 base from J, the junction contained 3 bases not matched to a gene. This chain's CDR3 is CASSSTGGSYEQYF. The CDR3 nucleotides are TGTGCCAGCAGCTCTACAGGGGGATCCTACGAGCAGTACTTC.

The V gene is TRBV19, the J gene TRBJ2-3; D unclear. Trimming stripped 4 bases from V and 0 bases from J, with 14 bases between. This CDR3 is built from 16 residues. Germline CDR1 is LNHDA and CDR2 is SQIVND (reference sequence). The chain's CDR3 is CASSTARGWSTDTQYF. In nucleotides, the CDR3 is TGTGCCAGTAGTACCGCCCGAGGTTGGAGCACAGATACGCAGTATTTT. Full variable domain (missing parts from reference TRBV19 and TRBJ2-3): DGGITQSPKYLFRKEGQNVTLSCEQNLNHDAMYWYRQDPGQGLRLIYYSQIVNDFQKGDIAEGYSVSREKKESFPLTVTSAQKNPTAFYLCASSTARGWSTDTQYFGPGTRLTVL.

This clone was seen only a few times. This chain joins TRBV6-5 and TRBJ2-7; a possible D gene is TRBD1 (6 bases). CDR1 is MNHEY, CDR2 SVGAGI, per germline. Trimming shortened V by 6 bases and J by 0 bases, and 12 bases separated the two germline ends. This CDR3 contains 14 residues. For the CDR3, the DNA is TGTGCCAGCAGCTACCGGGACACCTCCTACGAGCAGTACTTC. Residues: CASSYRDTSYEQYF.

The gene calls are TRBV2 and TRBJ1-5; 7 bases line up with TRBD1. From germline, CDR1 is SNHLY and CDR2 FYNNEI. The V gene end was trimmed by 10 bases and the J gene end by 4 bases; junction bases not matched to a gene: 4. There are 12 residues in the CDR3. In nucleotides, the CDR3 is TGTGCCACCCGGGACAGTAATCAGCCCCAGCATTTT. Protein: CATRDSNQPQHF.

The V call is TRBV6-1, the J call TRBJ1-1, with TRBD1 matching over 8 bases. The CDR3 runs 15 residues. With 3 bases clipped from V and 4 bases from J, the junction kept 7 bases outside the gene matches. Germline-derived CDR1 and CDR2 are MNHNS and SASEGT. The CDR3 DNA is TGTGCCAGCAGTGAGATGACAGGGGTTGGCACTGAAGCTTTCTTT. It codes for CASSEMTGVGTEAFF.

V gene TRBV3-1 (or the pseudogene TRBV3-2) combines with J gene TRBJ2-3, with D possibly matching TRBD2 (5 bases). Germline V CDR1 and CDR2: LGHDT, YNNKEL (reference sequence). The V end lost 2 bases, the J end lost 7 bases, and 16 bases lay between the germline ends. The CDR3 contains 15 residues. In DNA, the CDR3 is TGTGCCAGCAGCCAACAACTAGTATCGACAAATACGCAGTATTTT. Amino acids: CASSQQLVSTNTQYF.

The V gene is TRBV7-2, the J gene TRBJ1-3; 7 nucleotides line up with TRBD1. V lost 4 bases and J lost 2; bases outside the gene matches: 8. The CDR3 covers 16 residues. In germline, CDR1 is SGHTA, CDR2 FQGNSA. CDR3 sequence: CASSSIPGQTGNTIYF. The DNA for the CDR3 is TGTGCCAGCAGCTCAATCCCGGGACAGACTGGAAACACCATATATTTT.

CDR3 DNA: TGTGCCAGCAGCCTGGGACTGCCTTCGCCAGAGACCCAGTACTTC. Translating gives CASSLGLPSPETQYF. V gene TRBV7-3 combines with J gene TRBJ2-5, with D possibly being TRBD2 (6 bases). This CDR3 has 15 residues. The germline V gene encodes CDR1 SGHTA and CDR2 FQGTGA. V was shortened by 5 bases and J by 4 bases, with 17 bases between the two germline ends.